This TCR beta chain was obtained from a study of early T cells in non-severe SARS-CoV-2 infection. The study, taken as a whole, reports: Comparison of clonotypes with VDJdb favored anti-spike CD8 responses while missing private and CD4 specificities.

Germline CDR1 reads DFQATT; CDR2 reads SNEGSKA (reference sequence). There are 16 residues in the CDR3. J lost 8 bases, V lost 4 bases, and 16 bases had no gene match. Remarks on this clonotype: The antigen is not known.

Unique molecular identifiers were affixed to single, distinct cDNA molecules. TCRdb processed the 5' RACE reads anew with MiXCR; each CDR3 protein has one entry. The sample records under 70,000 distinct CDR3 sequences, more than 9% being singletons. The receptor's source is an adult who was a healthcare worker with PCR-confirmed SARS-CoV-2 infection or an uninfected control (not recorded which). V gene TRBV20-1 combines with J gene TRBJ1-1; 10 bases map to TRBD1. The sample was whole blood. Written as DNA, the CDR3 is TGCAGTGCTACCAACCGGGACAGGGGCCTCCTTAGGGAAGCTTTCTTT. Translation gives CSATNRDRGLLREAFF.